These 25 T cell receptor beta chains were sequenced from one sample in a study of blood T cell repertoires in COVID-19. Assay: immunoSEQ multiplex PCR; the TCRdb copy retains only in-frame clones and omits some. The sample records some 200,000 clones, around 92% being singletons. The specimen was peripheral blood. The receptors were gathered from a man aged 25-40 years with acute or convalescent COVID-19.

The rearrangement uses TRBV7-9 and TRBJ2-3; 12 bases agree with TRBD2. Unmatched junction bases numbered 6, after V lost 3 bases and J lost 2 bases. The CDR3 spans 17 residues. Germline CDR1 reads SEHNR; CDR2 reads FQNEAQ (reference sequence). The CDR3 nucleotides read TGTGCCAGCAGCTTGATTCTAGCGGGGGGGTACACAGATACGCAGTATTTT. Its translation is CASSLILAGGYTDTQYF.

This clone was recorded once. The V and J genes are TRBV19 and TRBJ2-4; 7 positions agree with TRBD1. CDR3 length: 15 residues. CDR1 LNHDA and CDR2 SQIVND come from the germline V gene (reference sequence). The V gene end was trimmed by 0 bases and the J gene end by 3 bases; junction bases not matched to a gene: 2. The CDR3 sequence is CASSIEPGGKNIQYF. The CDR3 DNA reads TGTGCCAGTAGTATAGAGCCAGGGGGCAAAAACATTCAGTACTTC.

V is TRBV7-9 and J is TRBJ1-1, with 7 nucleotides matching TRBD1. From germline, CDR1 is SEHNR and CDR2 FQNEAQ (reference sequence). V was pared by 1 base and J by 8 bases, with 7 bases of the junction left unmatched. This CDR3 is 14 amino acids long. For the CDR3, the DNA is TGTGCCAGCAGCTTAGAAGTGGGGACAGCCGAAGCTTTCTTT. This gives the protein CASSLEVGTAEAFF.

The chain combines TRBV7-9 with TRBJ1-2; D gene uncertain. The length of the CDR3 is 14 residues. CDR1 SEHNR and CDR2 FQNEAQ come from the germline V gene (reference sequence). Deletions cut 3 bases from V and 10 bases from J, with 18 bases between. The DNA of the CDR3 is TGTGCCAGCAGCTTTGATGGCCGCCATAAATTCTACACCTTC. It is translated as CASSFDGRHKFYTF.

The chain recombines TRBV19 with TRBJ1-1; D remains ambiguous. The CDR3 is made up of 11 amino acids. Per germline, CDR1 LNHDA and CDR2 SQIVND (reference sequence). Trimming pared 7 bases from V and 3 bases from J, leaving 6 bases between. CDR3 residues: CASIEYTEAFF. CDR3 DNA sequence: TGTGCCAGTATCGAGTACACTGAAGCTTTCTTT. The variable domain in full, with the rest retrieved from reference TRBV19 and TRBJ1-1, is DGGITQSPKYLFRKEGQNVTLSCEQNLNHDAMYWYRQDPGQGLRLIYYSQIVNDFQKGDIAEGYSVSREKKESFPLTVTSAQKNPTAFYLCASIEYTEAFFGQGTRLTVV.

The chain couples TRBV18 to TRBJ2-5; TRBD2 might be the D (6 bases). Trimming took 0 bases from V and 5 from J, leaving 13 bases between them. Germline V gives CDR1 KGHSH, CDR2 LQKENI. This CDR3 has 15 residues. The CDR3 DNA sequence: TGTGCCAGCTCACCACCGGGAGGCCTGGGGGAGACCCAGTACTTC. It specifies CASSPPGGLGETQYF. Based on the CDR3 plus reference TRBV18 and TRBJ2-5, the full variable domain is NAGVMQNPRHLVRRRGQEARLRCSPMKGHSHVYWYRQLPEEGLKFMVYLQKENIIDESGMPKERFSAEFPKEGPSILRIQQVVRGDSAAYFCASSPPGGLGETQYFGPGTRLLVL.

This rearrangement joins TRBV9 to TRBJ2-3, with 8 bases aligning to TRBD1. The CDR3 runs to 17 residues. Germline V lookup: CDR1 SGDLS, CDR2 YYNGEE. The V and J ends lost 3 bases and 2 bases, in that order; junction bases with no gene match: 11. CDR3 protein: CASSANRDRLDTDTQYF. The CDR3 region has the DNA TGTGCCAGCAGCGCCAACCGGGACAGGTTGGACACAGATACGCAGTATTTT.

DNA of the CDR3: TGTGCCAGCAGCTTAAATGCAGGGCATCGCGAGCAGTACTTC. Translating it yields CASSLNAGHREQYF. The chain is built from TRBV7-3 and TRBJ2-7; a possible D gene is TRBD1 (5 bases). V was trimmed by 1 base and J by 6 bases, leaving 13 bases between them. The CDR3 loop spans 14 amino acids. Germline lookup yields CDR1 SGHTA and CDR2 FQGTGA.

About this clone itself: Relative to the germline gene, one junction end is altered; a read error may explain this. The genes are TRBV19 and TRBJ2-7, with 10 bases identical to TRBD1. This CDR3 spans 15 amino acids. The germline V gene encodes CDR1 LNHDA and CDR2 SQIVND (reference sequence). The CDR3 DNA reads TGTGCCAGTAGTCTCCGGGACAGGGGTTCCTTCGAGCAGTACTTC. Protein: CASSLRDRGSFEQYF.

The gene calls are TRBV18 and TRBJ2-1, with TRBD2 matching 8 bases. From germline, CDR1 is KGHSH and CDR2 LQKENI. Trimming removed 6 bases from V and 7 bases from J; junction bases left unmatched: 5. The CDR3 loop spans 13 amino acids. The chain's CDR3 is CASSSGTRNEQFF. The CDR3 DNA sequence: TGTGCCAGCTCGTCCGGGACTAGGAATGAGCAGTTCTTC. The variable domain in full, with the rest retrieved from reference TRBV18 and TRBJ2-1, is NAGVMQNPRHLVRRRGQEARLRCSPMKGHSHVYWYRQLPEEGLKFMVYLQKENIIDESGMPKERFSAEFPKEGPSILRIQQVVRGDSAAYFCASSSGTRNEQFFGPGTRLTVL.

The rearrangement joins TRBV28 to TRBJ2-7, with 7 bases lining up with TRBD1. Germline loops: CDR1 MDHEN, CDR2 SYDVKM. The CDR3 extends over 21 amino acids. The V gene end was trimmed by 0 bases and the J gene end by 0 bases; junction bases not matched to a gene: 20. Here the CDR3 DNA reads TGTGCCAGCAGTTTATGGTACTTCGAAGGGGTTAGGGACAGTTACTCCTACGAGCAGTACTTC. As protein: CASSLWYFEGVRDSYSYEQYF.

The chain joins TRBV12-3 or TRBV12-4 to TRBJ2-7; no reliable D call. There are 13 residues in the CDR3. The ends were cut back, 6 bases at V and 2 bases at J, with 11 bases in the middle. The CDR3 region has the DNA TGTGCCAGCAGCCGCCTTCCGGCCTACGAGCAGTACTTC. Its protein product is CASSRLPAYEQYF.

This sequence joins TRBV19 and TRBJ2-4; D might be TRBD2 (5 bases). The germline V gene has CDR1 LNHDA and CDR2 SQIVND (reference sequence). The V and J ends lost 1 base and 1 base respectively, with 8 bases between them. The CDR3 has 15 residues. This CDR3 reads CASSIGRGAKNIQYF. The CDR3 DNA is TGTGCCAGTAGTATAGGCCGGGGTGCCAAAAACATTCAGTACTTC.

The gene calls are TRBV5-4 and TRBJ1-1; D not certain. This CDR3 has 14 residues. V lost 0 bases to trimming and J lost 6 bases, with 12 bases between them. Germline V CDR1 and CDR2: SGHNT, YYREEE (reference sequence). CDR3 nucleotides: TGTGCCAGCAGCTTGGTGGGATATAGCGCTGAAGCTTTCTTT. It yields the protein CASSLVGYSAEAFF. Combining the CDR3 with reference TRBV5-4 and TRBJ1-1 gives the whole variable domain ETGVTQSPTHLIKTRGQQVTLRCSSQSGHNTVSWYQQALGQGPQFIFQYYREEENGRGNFPPRFSGLQFPNYSSELNVNALELDDSALYLCASSLVGYSAEAFFGQGTRLTVV.

This clone was observed a handful of times. The CDR3 loop is CASSTQQGAREKLFF. The DNA for the CDR3 is TGTGCCAGCAGCACCCAACAGGGGGCGCGTGAAAAACTGTTTTTT. V and J are TRBV3-1 (or the pseudogene TRBV3-2) and TRBJ1-4; 9 bases agree with TRBD1. This CDR3 contains 15 residues. Germline loops: CDR1 LGHDT, CDR2 YNNKEL (reference sequence). The ends lost 5 bases at V and 7 bases at J; junction bases unmatched: 8.

The chain is built from TRBV4-1 and TRBJ2-7; D may be TRBD2 (6 bases). Germline V gives CDR1 MGHRA, CDR2 YSYEKL. The CDR3 has 16 amino acids. Between the trimmed V and J ends, which lost 0 bases and 3 bases, there was a span of 15 bases. The CDR3 reads CASSQDGLAIYYEQYF. The CDR3 DNA reads as TGCGCCAGCAGCCAAGATGGCCTAGCGATTTACTACGAGCAGTACTTC.

The chain couples TRBV28 to TRBJ2-7, with a tentative D call TRBD2 (6 bases). Germline CDR1 MDHEN, CDR2 SYDVKM. The CDR3 runs 15 residues. V was trimmed by 6 bases and J by 1 base, leaving 16 bases between them. CDR3 DNA: TGTGCCAGCAGGGTGGGCGGGAAGATTTCCTACGAGCAGTACTTC. Translated: CASRVGGKISYEQYF.

The chain combines TRBV6-5 with TRBJ1-5, with 7 positions matching TRBD1. The V gene end was trimmed by 8 bases and the J gene end by 0 bases; junction bases not matched to a gene: 7. CDR1 and CDR2 from the germline V gene are MNHEY and SVGAGI. This CDR3 has 15 residues. As DNA, the CDR3 is TGTGCCAGCTCGTGGGGACAGCCTAGCAATCAGCCCCAGCATTTT. Translating it yields CASSWGQPSNQPQHF.

V and J are TRBV5-6 and TRBJ2-1; D is possibly TRBD1 (5 bases). The CDR3 sequence is 14 residues long. V lost 5 bases, J lost 6 bases, and 15 bases lay in between. CDR1 is SGHDT, CDR2 YYEEEE, per germline. The CDR3 region has the DNA TGTGCCAGCAGGGTCAGGGCTAGGGGCAATGAGCAGTTCTTC. It encodes CASRVRARGNEQFF.

V and J are TRBV19 and TRBJ1-1; 11 positions match TRBD1. This CDR3 spans 16 amino acids. Trimming at V came to 10 bases and at J to 1 base, leaving 11 bases not matched to a gene. The V gene's germline CDR1 is LNHDA and CDR2 SQIVND (reference sequence). CDR3 sequence: CATRPGQGVGNTEAFF. CDR3 DNA sequence: TGTGCCACTCGCCCGGGACAGGGGGTCGGGAACACTGAAGCTTTCTTT.

The chain's CDR3 is CAWSVPGRGDEQYF. As DNA, the CDR3 is TGTGCCTGGAGTGTACCCGGGAGAGGTGACGAGCAGTACTTC. This rearrangement joins TRBV30 to TRBJ2-7, with D possibly TRBD2 on 6 matching bases. Deletions cut 0 bases from V and 5 bases from J, with 14 bases between. The CDR3 contains 14 residues. Germline V gives CDR1 GTSNPN, CDR2 SVGIG (reference sequence).

The chain employs TRBV6-5 and TRBJ1-3, with TRBD1 identical over 9 bases. CDR1 MNHEY and CDR2 SVGAGI come from the germline V gene. The J segment lost 0 bases and the V segment lost 6 bases, leaving 0 bases of the junction unmatched. The CDR3 runs to 14 residues. CDR3: CASRTGGSGNTIYF. The CDR3 region has the DNA TGTGCCAGCAGGACAGGGGGCTCTGGAAACACCATATATTTT.

This chain uses TRBV7-9 with TRBJ2-7, with D tentatively TRBD1 (6 bases). V lost 7 bases and J lost 4, with 17 bases in between. There are 14 residues in the CDR3. Germline V gives CDR1 SEHNR, CDR2 FQNEAQ (reference sequence). The CDR3 protein is CASTGTPLGYEQYF. CDR3 DNA: TGTGCCAGCACCGGGACACCATTAGGGTACGAGCAGTACTTC.

The rearrangement joins TRBV2 to TRBJ2-3; TRBD2 might be the D (6 bases). V lost 8 bases and J 8 bases, leaving 11 bases between the germline ends. Germline-derived CDR1 and CDR2 are SNHLY and FYNNEI. The CDR3 consists of 11 residues. DNA of the CDR3: TGTGCCAGCTCCCTCGGGGGTACGCAGTATTTT. It yields the protein CASSLGGTQYF.

The CDR3 sequence: CSVLGLAQETQYF. CDR3 bases: TGCAGCGTATTGGGACTAGCTCAAGAGACCCAGTACTTC. V and J are TRBV29-1 and TRBJ2-5, with 9 nucleotides matching TRBD2. V shed 6 bases, J shed 2 bases, and the junction held 4 bases outside the gene matches. Germline lookup yields CDR1 SQVTM and CDR2 ANQGSEA. The CDR3 contains 13 residues.